Only a few counts were recorded for the clone carrying this TCR beta chain. Its antigen remains unknown. The sample originates from a study of T cell repertoires in cytomegalovirus infection. Background on the study: It was recently identified HLA-C-restricted and well-studied HLA-B-restricted CMV epitopes that the study used. Public TCR beta signatures provided an indication of both CMV infection and a matching HLA type.

Germline assignment: CDR1 SGHTA and CDR2 FQGNSA. Trimming pared 5 bases from V and 5 bases from J, leaving 18 bases between. The CDR3 has 15 residues. Study-wide points: Using cumulative public TCR beta family frequency, the authors identified those who carried CMV together with the relevant HLA. HLA-C-restricted CMV clonotypes gave the most frequent clonotype in two of eight donors.

TCRdb reanalysed the reads using MiXCR and keeps one entry per CDR3 protein. The repertoire holds about 52,000 distinct CDR3 sequences, about a fifth seen once, with around 67% in the top ten. Sequences were derived from CD8+ T cells from cultured PBMCs, sampled from culture after CMV antigen stimulation. This clonotype was sampled from a human donor in good health (CMV status not recorded). Some clones in this sample may be carry-over from other donors' samples. The chain couples TRBV7-2 to TRBJ2-5; TRBD2 is a possible D gene (7 bases). CDR3 protein: CASSPRRGGWETQYF. CDR3 coding DNA: TGTGCCAGCAGCCCTAGGAGGGGGGGGTGGGAGACCCAGTACTTC.